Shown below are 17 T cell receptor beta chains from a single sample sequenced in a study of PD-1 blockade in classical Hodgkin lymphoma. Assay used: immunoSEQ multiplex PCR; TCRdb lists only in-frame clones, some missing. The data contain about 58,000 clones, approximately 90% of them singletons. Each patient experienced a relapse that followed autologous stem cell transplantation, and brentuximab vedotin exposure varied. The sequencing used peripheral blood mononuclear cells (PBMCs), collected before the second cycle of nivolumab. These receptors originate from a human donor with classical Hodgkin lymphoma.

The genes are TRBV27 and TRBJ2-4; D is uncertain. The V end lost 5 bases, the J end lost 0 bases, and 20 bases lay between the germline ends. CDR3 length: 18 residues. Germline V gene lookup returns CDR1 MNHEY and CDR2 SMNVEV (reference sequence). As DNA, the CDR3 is TGTGCCAGCAGTCTCACCCCCCTCGCGACGACAGCCAAAAACATTCAGTACTTC. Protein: CASSLTPLATTAKNIQYF.

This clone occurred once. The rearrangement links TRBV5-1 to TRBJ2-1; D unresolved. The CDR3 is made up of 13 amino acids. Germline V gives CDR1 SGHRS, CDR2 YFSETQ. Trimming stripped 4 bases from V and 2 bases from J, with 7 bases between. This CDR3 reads CASSPHPYNEQFF. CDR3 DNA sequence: TGCGCCAGCAGCCCACACCCCTACAATGAGCAGTTCTTC.

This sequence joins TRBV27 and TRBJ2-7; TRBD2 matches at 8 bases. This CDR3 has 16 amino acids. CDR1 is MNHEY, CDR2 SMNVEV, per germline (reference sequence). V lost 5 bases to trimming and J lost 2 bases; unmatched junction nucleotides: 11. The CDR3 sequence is CASSLKAGAPPYEQYF. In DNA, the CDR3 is TGTGCCAGCAGTCTCAAAGCGGGAGCCCCCCCCTACGAGCAGTACTTC.

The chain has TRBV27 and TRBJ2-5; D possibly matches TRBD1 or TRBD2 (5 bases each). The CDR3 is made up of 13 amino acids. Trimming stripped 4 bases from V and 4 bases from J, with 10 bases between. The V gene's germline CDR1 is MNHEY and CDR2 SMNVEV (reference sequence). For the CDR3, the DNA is TGTGCCAGCAGTTACTGGGACGGAGAGACCCAGTACTTC. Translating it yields CASSYWDGETQYF.

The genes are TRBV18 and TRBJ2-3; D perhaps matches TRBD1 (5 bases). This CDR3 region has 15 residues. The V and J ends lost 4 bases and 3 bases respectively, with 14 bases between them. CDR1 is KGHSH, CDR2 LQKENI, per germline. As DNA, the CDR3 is TGTGCCAGCTCACTAGAGACAGCACTTACAGATACGCAGTATTTT. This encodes CASSLETALTDTQYF.

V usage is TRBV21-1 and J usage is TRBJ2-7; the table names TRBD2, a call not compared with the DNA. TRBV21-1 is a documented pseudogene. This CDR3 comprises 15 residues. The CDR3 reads CASSEGLAVYYEQYF. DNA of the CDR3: TGTGCCAGCAGCGAGGGACTAGCGGTCTACTACGAGCAGTACTTC.

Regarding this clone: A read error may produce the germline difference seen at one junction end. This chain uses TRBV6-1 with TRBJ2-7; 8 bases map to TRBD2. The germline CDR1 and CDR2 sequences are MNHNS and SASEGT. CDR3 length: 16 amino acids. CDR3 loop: CASSEVVAGMGYEQYF. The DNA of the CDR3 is TGTGCCAGTAGTGAAGTAGTAGCGGGGATGGGGTACGAGCAGTACTTC.

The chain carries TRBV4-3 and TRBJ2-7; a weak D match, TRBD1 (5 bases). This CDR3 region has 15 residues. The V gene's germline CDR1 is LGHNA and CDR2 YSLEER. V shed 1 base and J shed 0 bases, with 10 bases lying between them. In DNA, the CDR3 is TGCGCCAGCAGCCAAGGGGGCGGCAGCTCCTACGAGCAGTACTTC. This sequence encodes CASSQGGGSSYEQYF.

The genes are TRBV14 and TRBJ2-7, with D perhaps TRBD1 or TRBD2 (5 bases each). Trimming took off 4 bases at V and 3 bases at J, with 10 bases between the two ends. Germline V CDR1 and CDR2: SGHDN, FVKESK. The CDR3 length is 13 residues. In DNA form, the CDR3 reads TGTGCCAGCAGCCCGGGACCCGTCTACGAGCAGTACTTC. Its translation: CASSPGPVYEQYF.

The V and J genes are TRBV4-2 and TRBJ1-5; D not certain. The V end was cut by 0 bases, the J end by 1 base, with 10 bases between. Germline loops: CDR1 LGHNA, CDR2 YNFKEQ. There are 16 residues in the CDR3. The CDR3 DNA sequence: TGTGCCAGCAGCCAAGATCGAGACGGAAGCAATCAGCCCCAGCATTTT. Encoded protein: CASSQDRDGSNQPQHF.

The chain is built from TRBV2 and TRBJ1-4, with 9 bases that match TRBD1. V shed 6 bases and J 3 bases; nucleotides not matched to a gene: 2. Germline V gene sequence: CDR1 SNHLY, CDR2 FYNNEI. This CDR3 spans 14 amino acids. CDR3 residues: CASRRQGANEKLFF. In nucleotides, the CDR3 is TGTGCCAGCAGAAGACAGGGGGCTAATGAAAAACTGTTTTTT.

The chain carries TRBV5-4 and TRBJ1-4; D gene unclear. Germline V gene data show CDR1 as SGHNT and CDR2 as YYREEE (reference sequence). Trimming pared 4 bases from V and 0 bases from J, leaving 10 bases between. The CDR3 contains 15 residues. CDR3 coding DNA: TGTGCCAGCAGCAAAGAGGGTGCAACTAATGAAAAACTGTTTTTT. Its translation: CASSKEGATNEKLFF.

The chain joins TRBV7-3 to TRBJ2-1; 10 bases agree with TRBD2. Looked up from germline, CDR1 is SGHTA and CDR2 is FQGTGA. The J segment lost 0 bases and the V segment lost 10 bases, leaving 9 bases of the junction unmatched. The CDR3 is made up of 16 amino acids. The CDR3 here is CATSPLAGVSYNEQFF. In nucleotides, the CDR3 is TGTGCCACCTCGCCCCTAGCGGGGGTCTCCTACAATGAGCAGTTCTTC.

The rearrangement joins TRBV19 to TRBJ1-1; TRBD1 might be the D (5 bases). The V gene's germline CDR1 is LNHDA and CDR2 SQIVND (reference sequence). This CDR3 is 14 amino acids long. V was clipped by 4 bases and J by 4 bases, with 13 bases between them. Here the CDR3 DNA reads TGTGCCAGTAGTACCCGTTGGGGGTTCACTGAAGCTTTCTTT. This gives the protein CASSTRWGFTEAFF.

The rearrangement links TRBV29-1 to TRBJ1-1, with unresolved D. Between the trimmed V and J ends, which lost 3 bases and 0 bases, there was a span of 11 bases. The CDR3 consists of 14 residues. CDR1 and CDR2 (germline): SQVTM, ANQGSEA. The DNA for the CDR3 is TGCAGCGTTGACCCCGAAGATATGAACACTGAAGCTTTCTTT. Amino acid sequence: CSVDPEDMNTEAFF.

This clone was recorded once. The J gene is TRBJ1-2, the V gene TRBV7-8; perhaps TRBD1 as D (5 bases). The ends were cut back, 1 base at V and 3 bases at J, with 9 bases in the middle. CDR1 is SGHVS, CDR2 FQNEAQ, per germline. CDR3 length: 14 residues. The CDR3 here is CASSLGSGDYGYTF. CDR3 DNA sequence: TGTGCCAGCAGCTTAGGATCGGGGGACTATGGCTACACCTTC.

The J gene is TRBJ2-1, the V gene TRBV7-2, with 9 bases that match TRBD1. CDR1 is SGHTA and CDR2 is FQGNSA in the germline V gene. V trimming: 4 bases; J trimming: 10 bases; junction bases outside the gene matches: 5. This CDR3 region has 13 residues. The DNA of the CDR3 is TGTGCCAGCAGCTCGATTACAGGGGGCGAGCAGTTCTTC. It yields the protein CASSSITGGEQFF. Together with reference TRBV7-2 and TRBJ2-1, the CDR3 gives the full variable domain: GAGVSQSPSNKVTEKGKDVELRCDPISGHTALYWYRQSLGQGLEFLIYFQGNSAPDKSGLPSDRFSAERTGGSVSTLTIQRTQQEDSAVYLCASSSITGGEQFFGPGTRLTVL.